This TCR beta chain was found in a study of a mutant IDH1 vaccine in newly diagnosed glioma. Study-wide points: Variations in leading peripheral T cell clonotypes appeared to have no connection with pseudoprogression.

As to time point: week 11, during vaccination. What each vaccine dose contained was 300 ug of mutant IDH1 20-mer peptide, accompanied by topical imiquimod. About this clone: Its antigen is not known.

The CDR3 is 13 amino acids. V dropped 3 bases and J dropped 9; count of bases not matched to a gene: 5. Germline CDR1 MGHRA, CDR2 YSYEKL. The table came from immunoSEQ multiplex PCR; TCRdb's copy has only in-frame clones and leaves some out. Found here are about 36,000 clones, about 80% of them singletons; the top ten hold about 15%. The sequence was obtained from a woman in her 30s with glioma. Some clones in this sample may be carry-over from other donors' samples. This sequence joins TRBV4-1 and TRBJ1-2, with TRBD1 matching 9 bases. This specimen consisted of peripheral blood mononuclear cells (PBMCs), obtained from a glioma patient whose treatment included an IDH1 peptide vaccine. The CDR3 region is CASSQGTGWSYTF. The DNA for the CDR3 is TGCGCCAGCAGCCAGGGGACAGGGTGGAGCTACACCTTC.